This T cell receptor beta chain was recorded in a study of T cells in Graves' hyperthyroidism and ophthalmopathy. This clonotype was counted a few times. Between the trimmed V and J ends, which lost 3 bases and 1 base, there was a span of 10 bases. The CDR3 sequence is 15 residues long. Germline V gene data show CDR1 as SGHVS and CDR2 as FQNEAQ. TCR beta CDR3 region amplification was performed from RNA transcripts. First-round RT-PCR of the TCR CDR3 relied on the HTBI primer set. Each CDR3 protein is one row after TCRdb ran MiXCR on the multiplex PCR reads. The sample has 200,000 to 250,000 distinct CDR3 sequences, roughly 17% seen once; the top ten hold 50%.

Material: blood. This clonotype was sampled from a man in his fifties with Graves' hyperthyroidism. The chain combines TRBV7-8 with TRBJ1-5; D not resolved. The CDR3 here is CASSFQAGSNQPQHF. CDR3 DNA: TGTGCCAGCAGCTTTCAGGCCGGAAGCAATCAGCCCCAGCATTTT.